A selection of T cell receptor beta chains follows, all from one sample in a study of T cells in narcolepsy. Sequencing used immunoSEQ multiplex PCR; TCRdb keeps in-frame clones, though not all of them. This sample yields tens of thousands of clones, of which around 63% are seen a single time; roughly an eighth belongs to the top ten. The sequenced sample consisted of memory (CD45RA-) CD4+ T cells from blood. The receptors here all came from a human donor in good health. CDR3s include the opening cysteine and the closing phenylalanine or tryptophan. Each record gives: clone size, J gene, V gene, D gene, CDR3 protein, CDR3 DNA. A D gene is named only where the DNA matches it firmly. Where a row states a size, it is once, few, many or the class of an expanded clone; other rows omit it.

>-|TRBJ1-6|TRBV6-5|-
CASSTGTTYNSPLHF
TGTGCCAGCAGCACAGGGACCACCTATAATTCACCCCTCCACTTT
>-|TRBJ2-3|TRBV2|-
CASYLGDNTQYF
TGTGCCAGCTACTTAGGGGATAATACGCAGTATTTT
>-|TRBJ1-3|TRBV13|-
CASSPSRVGNTIYF
TGTGCCAGCAGCCCTTCCCGGGTTGGAAACACCATATATTTT
>-|TRBJ1-2|TRBV2|-
CASRGQGGYTF
TGTGCCAGCAGGGGGCAGGGTGGCTACACCTTC
>-|TRBJ2-5|TRBV7-9|-
CASSKGRLEETQYF
TGTGCCAGCAGCAAGGGAAGGCTGGAAGAGACCCAGTACTTC
>-|TRBJ2-5|TRBV7-2|-
CASSPGTRGETQYF
TGTGCCAGCAGCCCAGGGACCCGTGGAGAGACCCAGTACTTC
>-|TRBJ2-5|TRBV11-3|-
CASSLDQRETQYF
TGTGCCAGCAGCTTAGATCAGAGGGAGACCCAGTACTTC
>medium-sized|TRBJ2-3|TRBV7-6|TRBD2
CASSPSVSGSADTQYF
TGTGCCAGCAGCCCTTCAGTTAGCGGGTCGGCAGATACGCAGTATTTT
>-|TRBJ1-1|TRBV27|-
CASRRTWDTEAFF
TGTGCCAGCAGGAGGACATGGGACACTGAAGCTTTCTTT
>-|TRBJ1-6|TRBV7-8|-
CASSLESGAGAYNSPLHF
TGTGCCAGCAGCTTAGAGAGCGGGGCGGGGGCGTATAATTCACCCCTCCACTTT
>-|TRBJ1-1|TRBV7-9|-
CASGRGSTLNTEAFF
TGTGCCAGCGGCAGGGGCTCAACTTTGAACACTGAAGCTTTCTTT
>few|TRBJ1-2|TRBV6-1|-
CASSEVSYGYTF
TGTGCCAGCAGTGAAGTGAGCTATGGCTACACCTTC
>-|TRBJ2-2|TRBV7-2|TRBD1
CASRPRTGQGTGELFF
TGTGCCAGCAGACCCCGGACAGGGCAGGGCACCGGGGAGCTGTTTTTT
>-|TRBJ2-3|TRBV4-3|-
CASSQELADTQYF
TGCGCCAGCAGCCAAGAGCTAGCTGATACGCAGTATTTT
>-|TRBJ1-1|TRBV7-9|-
CASSLGGARDTEAFF
TGTGCCAGCAGCTTAGGAGGGGCGAGGGACACTGAAGCTTTCTTT
>once|TRBJ2-3|TRBV7-9|-
CASSLASGTDTQYF
TGTGCCAGCAGCTTAGCGTCTGGGACAGATACGCAGTATTTT
>-|TRBJ2-5|TRBV5-5|-
CASSLLSGGGTQYF
TGTGCCAGCAGCTTACTCAGCGGTGGTGGGACCCAGTACTTC
>-|TRBJ2-1|TRBV5-5|TRBD2
CASSLWSSGNNEQFF
TGTGCCAGCAGCTTGTGGTCCAGCGGGAACAATGAGCAGTTCTTC
>-|TRBJ1-1|TRBV5-4|-
CASSLGLNAEAFF
TGTGCCAGCAGCTTGGGACTGAATGCCGAAGCTTTCTTT
>once|TRBJ2-3|TRBV7-3|-
CASSSGTFSTDTQYF
TGTGCCAGCAGCTCGGGGACTTTTAGTACAGATACGCAGTATTTT
>once|TRBJ2-7|TRBV4-1|-
CASSQDRFNYYEQYF
TGCGCCAGCAGCCAAGATAGGTTCAACTACTACGAGCAGTACTTC